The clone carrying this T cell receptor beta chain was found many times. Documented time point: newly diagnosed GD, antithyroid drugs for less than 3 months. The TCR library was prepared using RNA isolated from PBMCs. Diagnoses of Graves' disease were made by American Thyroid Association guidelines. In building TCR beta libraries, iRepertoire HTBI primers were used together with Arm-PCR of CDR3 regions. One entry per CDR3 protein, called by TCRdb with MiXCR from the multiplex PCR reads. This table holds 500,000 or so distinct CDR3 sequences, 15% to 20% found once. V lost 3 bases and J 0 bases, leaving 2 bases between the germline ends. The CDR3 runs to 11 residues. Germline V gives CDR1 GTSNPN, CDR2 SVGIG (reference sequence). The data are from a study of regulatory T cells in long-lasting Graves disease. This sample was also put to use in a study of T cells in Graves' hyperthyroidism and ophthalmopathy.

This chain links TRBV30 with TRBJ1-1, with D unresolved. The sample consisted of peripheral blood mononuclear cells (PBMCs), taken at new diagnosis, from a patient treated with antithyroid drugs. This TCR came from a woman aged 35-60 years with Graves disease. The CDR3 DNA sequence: TGTGCCTGGAGGGTGAACACTGAAGCTTTCTTT. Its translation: CAWRVNTEAFF.